Shown below are 17 T cell receptor beta chains from a single sample sequenced in a study of T cells in Graves' hyperthyroidism and ophthalmopathy. Template material for amplifying TCR beta CDR3 regions consisted of RNA transcripts. First-round RT-PCR targeting the TCR CDR3 was performed with the HTBI primer set. Using its own MiXCR run on the multiplex PCR reads, TCRdb lists one record per CDR3 protein. The sample carries fewer than 900,000 distinct CDR3 sequences, around a sixth recorded once. Sequencing was done on a sample of blood. The receptors here all came from a woman aged 45-59 years with Graves' hyperthyroidism that later progressed to Graves' ophthalmopathy.

This clonotype was detected ten times or more. This chain connects TRBV7-8 to TRBJ1-5, with a weak D call TRBD1 (5 bases). Germline assignment: CDR1 SGHVS and CDR2 FQNEAQ. The ends were cut back, 5 bases at V and 3 bases at J, with 17 bases in the middle. The length of the CDR3 is 16 residues. CDR3 DNA: TGTGCCAGCAGCCAGTTTGAGCAGGGTCACAATCAGCCCCAGCATTTT. Amino acids: CASSQFEQGHNQPQHF.

This clonotype came up a few times. This chain joins TRBV6-1 and TRBJ2-2; TRBD1 might be the D (6 bases). CDR1 is MNHNS, CDR2 SASEGT, per germline. This CDR3 has 15 residues. Deletions cut 3 bases from V and 4 bases from J, with 12 bases between. CDR3 in amino acids: CASSDPGQTTGELFF. As DNA, the CDR3 is TGTGCCAGCAGTGATCCGGGACAAACCACCGGGGAGCTGTTTTTT.

This clonotype was recorded at least ten times. The V and J genes are TRBV7-9 and TRBJ1-5; no definite D call. Germline CDR1 SEHNR, CDR2 FQNEAQ (reference sequence). The CDR3 is 13 residues long. Trimming pared 5 bases from V and 3 bases from J, leaving 8 bases between. The CDR3 DNA follows: TGTGCCAGCAGCCCCGGAGACAATCAGCCCCAGCATTTT. Its translation is CASSPGDNQPQHF.

The chain recombines TRBV5-4 with TRBJ2-7, with D perhaps TRBD2 (6 bases). There are 15 residues in the CDR3. The V and J ends lost 6 bases and 5 bases respectively, with 21 bases between them. Germline V gene lookup returns CDR1 SGHNT and CDR2 YYREEE (reference sequence). In DNA, the CDR3 is TGTGCCAGCACCCAGGGTGGGGGGTTGAACAACGAGCAGTACTTC. Encoded protein: CASTQGGGLNNEQYF.

The genes are TRBV20-1 and TRBJ1-6; unclear D gene. Germline assignment: CDR1 DFQATT and CDR2 SNEGSKA (reference sequence). This CDR3 contains 15 residues. Trimming took off 1 base at V and 5 bases at J, with 12 bases between the two ends. In DNA form, the CDR3 reads TGCAGTGCTAGAGGGCCCGGACGGGATAATTCACCCCTCCACTTT. This codes for CSARGPGRDNSPLHF.

This clonotype was counted ten times or more. The CDR3 DNA sequence: TGTGCCAGCTACACGGGGGGGCCGATTACCTACAATGAGCAGTTCTTC. Amino acids: CASYTGGPITYNEQFF. The chain links TRBV2 to TRBJ2-1, with 8 bases fitting TRBD2. The CDR3 spans 16 residues. V lost 8 bases and J lost 2; bases outside the gene matches: 11. CDR1 is SNHLY and CDR2 is FYNNEI in the germline V gene. The complete variable domain, with remaining parts taken from reference TRBV2 and TRBJ2-1, reads EPEVTQTPSHQVTQMGQEVILRCVPISNHLYFYWYRQILGQKVEFLVSFYNNEISEKSEIFDDQFSVERPDGSNFTLKIRSTKLEDSAMYFCASYTGGPITYNEQFFGPGTRLTVL.

This chain connects TRBV7-6 to TRBJ2-3, with D tentatively TRBD1 or TRBD2 (5 bases each). Per germline, CDR1 SGHVS and CDR2 FNYEAQ. The CDR3 length is 15 residues. Trimming left V 3 bases short and J 0 bases short, with 10 bases between. In DNA, the CDR3 is TGTGCCAGCAGCTTCCGGGACCTTAGCACAGATACGCAGTATTTT. Protein product: CASSFRDLSTDTQYF.

This clonotype was counted many times. V is TRBV6-2 or TRBV6-3 and J is TRBJ1-2, with D perhaps TRBD1 (5 bases). CDR3 length: 14 amino acids. Trimming cost V 7 bases and J 7 bases, with 19 bases left between them. The germline CDR1 and CDR2 sequences are MNHEY and SVGEGT. The CDR3 region has the DNA TGTGCCAGCACCAAACTGGGGGGGTTCCCTGGCTACACCTTC. It encodes CASTKLGGFPGYTF.

This sequence joins TRBV6-1 and TRBJ1-1; the match to TRBD1 covers 7 bases. CDR3 size: 13 residues. J gave up 4 bases and V 3 bases, and 2 bases lay outside the gene matches. In germline, CDR1 is MNHNS, CDR2 SASEGT. The CDR3 DNA sequence: TGTGCCAGCAGTGACGGACAGGCCACTGAAGCTTTCTTT. The encoded protein is CASSDGQATEAFF.

This clonotype was detected a few times. V is TRBV7-9 and J is TRBJ1-3, with 10 bases identical to TRBD1. Germline V CDR1 and CDR2: SEHNR, FQNEAQ (reference sequence). V lost 4 bases to trimming and J lost 3 bases; unmatched junction nucleotides: 9. The CDR3 sequence is 17 residues long. The CDR3 DNA sequence: TGTGCCAGCAGCTCCCCCCGACAGGGGGCCATTGGAAACACCATATATTTT. Its translation is CASSSPRQGAIGNTIYF.

This clonotype was observed many times. The rearrangement joins TRBV11-3 to TRBJ2-1; 12 bases line up with TRBD2. CDR1 and CDR2 (germline): SGHNT, YENEEA. This CDR3 has 17 amino acids. Trimming cost V 1 base and J 5 bases; bases outside gene matches: 6. The CDR3 protein is CASSLGSLAGGDNEQFF. The CDR3 DNA follows: TGTGCCAGCAGCTTAGGGTCACTAGCGGGGGGAGACAATGAGCAGTTCTTC.

The chain links TRBV7-9 to TRBJ2-7; D call uncertain. The CDR3 extends over 13 amino acids. The V end was cut by 6 bases, the J end by 2 bases, with 11 bases between. Per germline, CDR1 SEHNR and CDR2 FQNEAQ (reference sequence). CDR3 nucleotides: TGTGCCAGCAGTCACAGAAATCCCTACGAGCAGTACTTC. Its translation: CASSHRNPYEQYF.

This clonotype was observed at least ten times. The chain combines TRBV12-3 or TRBV12-4 with TRBJ2-1; no clear D. This CDR3 is 14 amino acids long. Trimming shortened V by 6 bases and J by 4 bases, and 13 bases separated the two germline ends. The CDR3 sequence: CASRTAPDYNEQFF. Written as DNA, the CDR3 is TGTGCCAGCAGAACAGCTCCCGATTACAATGAGCAGTTCTTC.

This clonotype was detected many times. The chain employs TRBV2 and TRBJ2-5; D might be TRBD1 (6 bases). Germline V gives CDR1 SNHLY, CDR2 FYNNEI. There are 14 residues in the CDR3. The V gene lost 6 bases and the J gene lost 2 bases, with 13 bases spanning the gap. CDR3 nucleotides: TGTGCCAGCAGGGACACAGGGTTGCAAGAGACCCAGTACTTC. The encoded protein is CASRDTGLQETQYF.

In its sample, this clonotype was seen a few times. As DNA, the CDR3 is TGTGCCAGCAGCTTAGCCGGGACGGGAAAGGAAAAACTGTTTTTT. It codes for CASSLAGTGKEKLFF. The chain is built from TRBV7-8 and TRBJ1-4; TRBD1 might be the D (5 bases). V was trimmed by 0 bases and J by 8 bases, leaving 13 bases between them. The germline CDR1 and CDR2 sequences are SGHVS and FQNEAQ. The CDR3 runs 15 residues.

This clonotype was seen many times. The chain is built from TRBV7-3 and TRBJ2-5; the match to TRBD2 covers 10 bases. This CDR3 contains 15 residues. Germline V gene sequence: CDR1 SGHTA, CDR2 FQGTGA. V was clipped by 2 bases and J by 3 bases; unmatched bases: 3. This CDR3 is CASSLSGLAKETQYF. DNA of the CDR3: TGTGCCAGCAGCTTATCGGGACTAGCGAAAGAGACCCAGTACTTC.

This clonotype was picked up a small number of times. V gene TRBV20-1 combines with J gene TRBJ1-5, with 9 bases matching TRBD1. V was clipped by 6 bases and J by 4 bases; unmatched bases: 13. The CDR3 has 16 amino acids. Germline loops: CDR1 DFQATT, CDR2 SNEGSKA (reference sequence). The DNA of the CDR3 is TGCAGTGCAACCGGGACAGGGAGTGTCTGGAATCAGCCCCAGCATTTT. Amino acids: CSATGTGSVWNQPQHF.